The 5 T cell receptor beta chains below all came from one sample that was sequenced in a study of shared clonotypes between healthy human individuals. Here immunoSEQ multiplex PCR was the method, and the copy in TCRdb shows in-frame clones only, minus some. The table shows around 700,000 clones, with 73% occurring only once. Sequenced input: memory CD4+ T cells sorted from blood. Subset: CD45RA-negative fraction. The source is a woman aged 25 to 39 in good health.

This chain links TRBV19 with TRBJ2-7; possible D gene TRBD1, 6 bases. The CDR3 is made up of 15 amino acids. Germline CDR1 and CDR2: LNHDA and SQIVND (reference sequence). V dropped 4 bases and J dropped 2 bases, with 15 bases sitting between them. The CDR3 bases are TGTGCCAGTAGTAGTTTGGACAGCCCAACCTACGAGCAGTACTTC. Protein: CASSSLDSPTYEQYF. The variable domain in full, with the rest retrieved from reference TRBV19 and TRBJ2-7, is DGGITQSPKYLFRKEGQNVTLSCEQNLNHDAMYWYRQDPGQGLRLIYYSQIVNDFQKGDIAEGYSVSREKKESFPLTVTSAQKNPTAFYLCASSSLDSPTYEQYFGPGTRLTVT.

The chain has TRBV30 and TRBJ2-7; D is unresolved. Germline V CDR1 and CDR2: GTSNPN, SVGIG (reference sequence). Trimming removed 0 bases from V and 2 bases from J, with 5 bases in between. The length of the CDR3 is 12 residues. The chain's CDR3 is CAWSVDPYEQYF. The CDR3 DNA reads as TGTGCCTGGAGTGTTGATCCCTACGAGCAGTACTTC.

The chain joins TRBV11-2 to TRBJ2-7, with 8 bases fitting TRBD1. CDR1 is SGHAT and CDR2 is FQNNGV in the germline V gene. Germline trimming cut 4 bases from V and 6 bases from J; bases unmatched to any gene: 8. The CDR3 runs to 14 residues. In nucleotides, the CDR3 is TGTGCCAGCAGCTCCGACAGGGGTCGAGGCGAGCAGTACTTC. Encoded protein: CASSSDRGRGEQYF.

The gene calls are TRBV7-3 and TRBJ2-1, with 9 bases that match TRBD2. With V trimmed by 5 bases and J by 3 bases, 5 bases remained unmatched. Germline V gene lookup returns CDR1 SGHTA and CDR2 FQGTGA. CDR3 length equals 15 residues. The CDR3 nucleotides read TGTGCCAGCAGCCCGACAGCGGGAGGCTACAATGAGCAGTTCTTC. This translates into CASSPTAGGYNEQFF.

The rearrangement uses TRBV10-3 and TRBJ2-2, with 8 nucleotides matching TRBD2. With 7 bases clipped from V and 3 bases from J, the junction kept 13 bases outside the gene matches. Germline V CDR1 and CDR2: ENHRY, SYGVKD. The length of the CDR3 is 17 residues. The CDR3 here is CAINSRGSAGDTGELFF. In nucleotides, the CDR3 is TGTGCCATCAACTCCCGGGGATCAGCGGGAGACACCGGGGAGCTGTTTTTT.